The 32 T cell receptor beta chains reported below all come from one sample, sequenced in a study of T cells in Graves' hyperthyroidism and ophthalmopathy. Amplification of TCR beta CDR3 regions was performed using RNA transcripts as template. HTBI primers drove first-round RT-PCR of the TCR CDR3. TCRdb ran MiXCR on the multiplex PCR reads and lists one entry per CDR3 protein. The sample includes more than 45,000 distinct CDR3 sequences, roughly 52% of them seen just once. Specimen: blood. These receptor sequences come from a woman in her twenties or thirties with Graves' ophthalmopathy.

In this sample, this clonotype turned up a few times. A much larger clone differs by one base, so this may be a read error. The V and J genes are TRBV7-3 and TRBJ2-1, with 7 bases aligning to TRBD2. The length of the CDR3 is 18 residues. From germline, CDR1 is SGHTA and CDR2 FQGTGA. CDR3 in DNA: TGTGCCAGCAGCTTAAGGGTTGCGGGAGAATTGGACTACGATGAGCAGTTCTTC. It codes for CASSLRVAGELDYDEQFF.

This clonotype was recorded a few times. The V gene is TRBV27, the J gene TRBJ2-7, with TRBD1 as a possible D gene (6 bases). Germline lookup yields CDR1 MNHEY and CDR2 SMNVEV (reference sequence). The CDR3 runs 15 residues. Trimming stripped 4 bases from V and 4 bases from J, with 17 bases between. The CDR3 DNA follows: TGTGCCAGCAGTTCTGACAGGTTAATATGGTACGAGCAGTACTTC. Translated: CASSSDRLIWYEQYF.

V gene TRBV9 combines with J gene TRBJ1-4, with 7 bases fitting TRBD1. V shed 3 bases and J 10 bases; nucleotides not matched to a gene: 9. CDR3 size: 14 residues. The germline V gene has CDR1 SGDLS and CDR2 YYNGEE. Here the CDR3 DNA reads TGTGCCAGCAGCGCCTCAACAGGGGAGGGAAAACTGTTTTTT. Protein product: CASSASTGEGKLFF.

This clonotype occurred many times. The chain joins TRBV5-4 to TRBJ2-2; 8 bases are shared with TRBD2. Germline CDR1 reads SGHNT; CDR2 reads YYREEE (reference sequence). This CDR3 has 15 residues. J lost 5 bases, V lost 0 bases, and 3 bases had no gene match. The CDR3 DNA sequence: TGTGCCAGCAGCTTGGCTCGCGGGAGGACCGGGGAGCTGTTTTTT. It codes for CASSLARGRTGELFF. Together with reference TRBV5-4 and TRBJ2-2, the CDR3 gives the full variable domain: ETGVTQSPTHLIKTRGQQVTLRCSSQSGHNTVSWYQQALGQGPQFIFQYYREEENGRGNFPPRFSGLQFPNYSSELNVNALELDDSALYLCASSLARGRTGELFFGEGSRLTVL.

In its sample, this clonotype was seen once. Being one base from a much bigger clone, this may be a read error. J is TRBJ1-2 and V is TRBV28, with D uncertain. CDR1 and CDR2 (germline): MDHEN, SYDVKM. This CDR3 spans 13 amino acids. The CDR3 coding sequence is TGTGCCAGCAGCTCCTACAGCCAGTATGTCTACACCTTC. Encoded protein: CASSSYSQYVYTF.

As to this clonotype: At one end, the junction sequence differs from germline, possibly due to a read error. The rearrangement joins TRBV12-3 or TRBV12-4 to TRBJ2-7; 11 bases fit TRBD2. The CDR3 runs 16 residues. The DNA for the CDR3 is TGTGCCAGCAGTTCGGGACTAGCGGTGGGCTCCGACGAGCAGTACTTC. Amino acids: CASSSGLAVGSDEQYF.

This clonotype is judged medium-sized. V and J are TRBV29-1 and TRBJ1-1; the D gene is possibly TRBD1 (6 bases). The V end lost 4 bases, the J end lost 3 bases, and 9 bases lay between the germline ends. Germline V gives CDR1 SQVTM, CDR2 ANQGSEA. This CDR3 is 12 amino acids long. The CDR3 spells CSVVHRDTEAFF. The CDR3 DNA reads TGCAGCGTTGTTCACAGGGACACTGAAGCTTTCTTT.

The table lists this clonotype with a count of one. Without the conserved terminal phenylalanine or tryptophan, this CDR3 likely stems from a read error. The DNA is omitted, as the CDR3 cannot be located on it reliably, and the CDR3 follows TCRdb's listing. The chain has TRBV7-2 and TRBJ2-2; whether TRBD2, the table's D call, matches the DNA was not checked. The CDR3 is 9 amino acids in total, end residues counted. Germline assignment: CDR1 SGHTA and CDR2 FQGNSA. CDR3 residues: CASSLSRLA.

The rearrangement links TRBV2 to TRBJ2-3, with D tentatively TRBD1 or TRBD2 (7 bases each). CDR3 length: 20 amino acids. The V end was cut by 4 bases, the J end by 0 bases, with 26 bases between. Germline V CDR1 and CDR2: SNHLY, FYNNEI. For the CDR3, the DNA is TGTGCCAGCAGTGGAGAGGGCAGGGGGAGGGCGTATACTAGCACAGATACGCAGTATTTT. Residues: CASSGEGRGRAYTSTDTQYF.

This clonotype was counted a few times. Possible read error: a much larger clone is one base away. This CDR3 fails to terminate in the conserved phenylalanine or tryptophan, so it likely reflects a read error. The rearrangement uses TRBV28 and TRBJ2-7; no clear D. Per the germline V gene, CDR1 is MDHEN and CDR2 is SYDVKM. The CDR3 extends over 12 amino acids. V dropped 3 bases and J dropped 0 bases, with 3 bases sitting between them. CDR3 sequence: CASSFVSYEQYL. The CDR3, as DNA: TGTGCCAGCAGTTTTGTCTCCTACGAGCAGTACCTC.

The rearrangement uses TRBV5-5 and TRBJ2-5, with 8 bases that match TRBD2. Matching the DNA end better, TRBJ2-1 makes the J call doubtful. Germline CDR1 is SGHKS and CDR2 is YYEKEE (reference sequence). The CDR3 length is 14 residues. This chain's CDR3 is CASSPGLVDNEQFF. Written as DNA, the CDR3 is TGTGCCAGCAGCCCGGGACTAGTTGACAATGAGCAGTTCTTC.

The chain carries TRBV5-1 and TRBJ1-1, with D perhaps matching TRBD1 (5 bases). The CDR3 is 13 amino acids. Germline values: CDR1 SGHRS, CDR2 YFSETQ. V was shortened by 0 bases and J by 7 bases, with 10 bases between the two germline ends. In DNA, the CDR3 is TGCGCCAGCAGCTTGGGGCAGGGAGGTGAAGCTTTCTTT. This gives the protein CASSLGQGGEAFF. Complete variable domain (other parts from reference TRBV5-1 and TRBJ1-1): KAGVTQTPRYLIKTRGQQVTLSCSPISGHRSVSWYQQTPGQGLQFLFEYFSETQRNKGNFPGRFSGRQFSNSRSEMNVSTLELGDSALYLCASSLGQGGEAFFGQGTRLTVV.

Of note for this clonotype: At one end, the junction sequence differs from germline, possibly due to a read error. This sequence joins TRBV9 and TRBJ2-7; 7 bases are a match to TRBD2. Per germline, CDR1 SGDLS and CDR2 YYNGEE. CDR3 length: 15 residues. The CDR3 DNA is TGTGCCAGCAGCAAGGGACTACCCAATGCCTACGAGCAGCACTTC. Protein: CASSKGLPNAYEQHF.

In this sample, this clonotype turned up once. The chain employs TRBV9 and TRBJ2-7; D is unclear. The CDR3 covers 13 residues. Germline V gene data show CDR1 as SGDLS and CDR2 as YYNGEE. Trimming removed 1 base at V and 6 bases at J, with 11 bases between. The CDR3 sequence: CASSVNPLGEQYF. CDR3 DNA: TGTGCCAGCAGCGTAAACCCATTAGGCGAGCAGTACTTC.

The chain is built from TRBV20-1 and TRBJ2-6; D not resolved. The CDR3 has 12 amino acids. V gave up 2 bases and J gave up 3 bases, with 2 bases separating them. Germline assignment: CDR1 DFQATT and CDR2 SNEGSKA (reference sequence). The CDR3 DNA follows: TGCAGTGCTAGATATGGGGCCAACGTCCTGACTTTC. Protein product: CSARYGANVLTF.

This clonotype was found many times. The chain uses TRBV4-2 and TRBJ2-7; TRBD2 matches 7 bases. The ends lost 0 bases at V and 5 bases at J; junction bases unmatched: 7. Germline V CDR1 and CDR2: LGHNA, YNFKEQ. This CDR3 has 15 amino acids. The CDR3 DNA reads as TGTGCCAGCAGCCAAGATCTAGCGGCTCGAGACGAGCAGTACTTC. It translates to CASSQDLAARDEQYF.

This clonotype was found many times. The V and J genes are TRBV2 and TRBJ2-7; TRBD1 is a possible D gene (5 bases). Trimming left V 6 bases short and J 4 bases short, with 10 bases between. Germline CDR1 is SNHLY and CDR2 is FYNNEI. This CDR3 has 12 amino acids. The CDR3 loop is CASSLQVYEQYF. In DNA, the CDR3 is TGTGCCAGCAGCCTACAGGTGTACGAGCAGTACTTC.

The CDR3 spells CASSVGSAYEQYF. CDR3 nucleotides: TGTGCCAGCAGCGTAGGGAGCGCCTACGAGCAGTACTTC. The chain uses TRBV28 and TRBJ2-7; TRBD2 is a possible D gene (5 bases). With 6 bases removed from V and 2 bases from J, the gap between germline ends came to 11 bases. There are 13 residues in the CDR3. Per the germline V gene, CDR1 is MDHEN and CDR2 is SYDVKM.

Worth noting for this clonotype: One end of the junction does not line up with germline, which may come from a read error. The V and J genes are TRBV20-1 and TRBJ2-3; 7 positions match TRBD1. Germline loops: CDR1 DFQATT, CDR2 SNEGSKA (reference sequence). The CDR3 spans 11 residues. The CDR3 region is CSAPGTATQYF. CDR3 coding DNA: TGCAGTGCCCCCGGGACAGCTACGCAGTATTTT.

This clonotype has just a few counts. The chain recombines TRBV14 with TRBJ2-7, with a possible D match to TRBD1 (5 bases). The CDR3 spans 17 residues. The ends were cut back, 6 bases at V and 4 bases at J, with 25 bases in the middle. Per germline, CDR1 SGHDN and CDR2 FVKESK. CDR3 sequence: CASSFRSTAGQPYEQYF. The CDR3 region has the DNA TGTGCCAGCAGTTTCCGGTCGACGGCCGGACAACCATACGAGCAGTACTTC.

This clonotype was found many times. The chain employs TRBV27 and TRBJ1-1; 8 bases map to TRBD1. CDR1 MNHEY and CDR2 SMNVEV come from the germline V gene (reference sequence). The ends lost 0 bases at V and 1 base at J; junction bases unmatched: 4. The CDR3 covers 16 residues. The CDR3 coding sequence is TGTGCCAGCAGTTTATCGTACAGGGGGGAGAACACTGAAGCTTTCTTT. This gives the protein CASSLSYRGENTEAFF.

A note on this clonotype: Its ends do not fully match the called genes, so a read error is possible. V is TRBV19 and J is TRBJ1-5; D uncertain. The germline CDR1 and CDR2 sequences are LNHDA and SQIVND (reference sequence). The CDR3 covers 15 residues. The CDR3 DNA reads TGTGCCAGTAATACACGGGAGGGCGAATATCAGCCCCAGCAATTT. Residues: CASNTREGEYQPQQF.

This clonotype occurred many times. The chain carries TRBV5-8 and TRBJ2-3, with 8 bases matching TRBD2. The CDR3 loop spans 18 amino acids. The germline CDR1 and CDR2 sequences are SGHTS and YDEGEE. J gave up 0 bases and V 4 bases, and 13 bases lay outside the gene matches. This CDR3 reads CASSPGVREGRSTDTQYF. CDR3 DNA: TGTGCCAGCAGCCCTGGTGTTCGGGAGGGCCGTAGCACAGATACGCAGTATTTT.

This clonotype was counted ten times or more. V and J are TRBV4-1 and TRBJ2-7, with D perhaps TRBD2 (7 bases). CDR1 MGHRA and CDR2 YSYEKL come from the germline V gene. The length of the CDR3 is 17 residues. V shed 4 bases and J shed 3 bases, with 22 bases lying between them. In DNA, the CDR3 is TGCGCCAGCAGCCTCCCCTTAGGGGGGGATACAATCTACGAGCAGTACTTC. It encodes CASSLPLGGDTIYEQYF.

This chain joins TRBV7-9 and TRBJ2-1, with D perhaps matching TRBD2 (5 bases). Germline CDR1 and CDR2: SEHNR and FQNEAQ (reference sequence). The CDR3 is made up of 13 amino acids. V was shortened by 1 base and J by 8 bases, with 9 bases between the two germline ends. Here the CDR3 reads CASSLEYGDEQFF. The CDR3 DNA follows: TGTGCCAGCAGCTTAGAGTACGGGGATGAGCAGTTCTTC.

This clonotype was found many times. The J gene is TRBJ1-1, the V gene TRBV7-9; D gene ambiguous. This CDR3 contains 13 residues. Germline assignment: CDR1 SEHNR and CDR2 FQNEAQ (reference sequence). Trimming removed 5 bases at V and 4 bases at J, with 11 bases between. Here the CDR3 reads CASSRLRGTEAFF. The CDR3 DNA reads TGTGCCAGCAGCAGATTACGGGGCACTGAAGCTTTCTTT. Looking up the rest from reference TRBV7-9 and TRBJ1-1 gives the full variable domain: DTGVSQNPRHKITKRGQNVTFRCDPISEHNRLYWYRQTLGQGPEFLTYFQNEAQLEKSRLLSDRFSAERPKGSFSTLEIQRTEQGDSAMYLCASSRLRGTEAFFGQGTRLTVV.

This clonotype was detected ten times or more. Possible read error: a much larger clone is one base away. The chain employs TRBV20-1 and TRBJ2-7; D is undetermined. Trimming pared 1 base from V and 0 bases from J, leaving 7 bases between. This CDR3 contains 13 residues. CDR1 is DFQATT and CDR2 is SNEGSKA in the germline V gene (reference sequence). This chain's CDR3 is CSARGLVSYEQYF. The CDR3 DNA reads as TGCAGTGCTAGAGGTCTGGTCTCCTACGAGCAGTACTTC.

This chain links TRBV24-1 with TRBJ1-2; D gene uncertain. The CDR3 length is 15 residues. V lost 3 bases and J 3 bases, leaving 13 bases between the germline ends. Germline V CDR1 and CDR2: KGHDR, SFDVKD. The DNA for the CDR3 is TGTGCCACCAGTGATACCGAGGGAAAGGACTATGGCTACACCTTC. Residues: CATSDTEGKDYGYTF.

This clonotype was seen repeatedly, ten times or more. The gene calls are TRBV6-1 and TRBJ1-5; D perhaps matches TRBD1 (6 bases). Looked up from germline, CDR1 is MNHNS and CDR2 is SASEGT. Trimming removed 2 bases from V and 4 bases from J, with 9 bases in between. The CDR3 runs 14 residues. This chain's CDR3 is CASSEQGWNQPQHF. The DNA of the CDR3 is TGTGCCAGCAGTGAACAGGGGTGGAATCAGCCCCAGCATTTT.

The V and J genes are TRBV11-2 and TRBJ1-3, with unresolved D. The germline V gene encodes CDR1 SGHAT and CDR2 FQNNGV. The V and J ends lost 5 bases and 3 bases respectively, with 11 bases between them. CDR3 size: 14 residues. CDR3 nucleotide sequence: TGTGCCAGCAGCAGCCCCACCGGTGGAAACACCATATATTTT. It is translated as CASSSPTGGNTIYF.

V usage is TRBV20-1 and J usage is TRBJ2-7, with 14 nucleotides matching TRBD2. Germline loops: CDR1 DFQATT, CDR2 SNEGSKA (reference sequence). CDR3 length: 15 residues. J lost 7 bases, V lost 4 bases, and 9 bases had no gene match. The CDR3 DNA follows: TGCAGTGCTACATTGGGACTAGCGGGAGTGAGGGAGCAGTACTTC. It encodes CSATLGLAGVREQYF.

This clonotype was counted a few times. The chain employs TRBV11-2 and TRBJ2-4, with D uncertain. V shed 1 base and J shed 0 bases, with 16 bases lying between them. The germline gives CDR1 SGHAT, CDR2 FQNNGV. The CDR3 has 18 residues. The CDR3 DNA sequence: TGTGCCAGCAGCTTAGTTGGCAGGAGAGAACGAGCCAAAAACATTCAGTACTTC. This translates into CASSLVGRRERAKNIQYF.